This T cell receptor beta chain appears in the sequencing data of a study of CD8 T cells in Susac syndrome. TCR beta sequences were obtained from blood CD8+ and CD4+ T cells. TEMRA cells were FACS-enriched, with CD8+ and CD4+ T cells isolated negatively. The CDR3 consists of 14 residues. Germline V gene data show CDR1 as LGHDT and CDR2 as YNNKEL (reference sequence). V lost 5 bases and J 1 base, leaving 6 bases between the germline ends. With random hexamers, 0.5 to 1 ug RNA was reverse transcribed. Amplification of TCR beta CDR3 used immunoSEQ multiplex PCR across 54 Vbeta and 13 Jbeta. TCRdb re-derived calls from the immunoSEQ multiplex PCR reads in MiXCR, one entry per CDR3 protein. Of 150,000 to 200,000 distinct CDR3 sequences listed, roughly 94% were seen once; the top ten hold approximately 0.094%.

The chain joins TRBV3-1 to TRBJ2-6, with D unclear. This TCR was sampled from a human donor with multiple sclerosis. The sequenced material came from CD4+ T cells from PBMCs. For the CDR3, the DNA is TGTGCCAGCAGCTGGGGATCTGGGGCCAACGTCCTGACTTTC. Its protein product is CASSWGSGANVLTF.